Listed below are T cell receptor beta chains from one sample, sequenced in a study of blood T cell repertoires in COVID-19. This table comes from immunoSEQ multiplex PCR, and its TCRdb copy is limited to in-frame clones, with some not included. The sample includes roughly 220,000 clones, 86% of them seen just once. Sample: peripheral blood. These receptors were collected from a woman between 50 and 59 years old with COVID-19, enrolled during active disease. Each CDR3 is given with its conserved first and last residue. A D gene is named only where the DNA matches it firmly. Clone size is stated in some rows and not others, as once, few, many or a class when expanded.

V gene	J gene	D gene	clone size	CDR3 length	CDR3 DNA	CDR3 protein
TRBV19	TRBJ2-1	TRBD2	once	15	TGTGCCAGTAGTATTCTCGGCGGGGGAGACAATGAGCAGTTCTTC	CASSILGGGDNEQFF
TRBV4-2	TRBJ1-1	NA	NA	13	TGTGCCAGCAGCCAAGAGAGCGACACTGAAGCTTTCTTT	CASSQESDTEAFF
TRBV6-5	TRBJ1-5	NA	few	13	TGTGCCAGCTATGGGGGCAACAATCAGCCCCAGCATTTT	CASYGGNNQPQHF
TRBV28	TRBJ2-7	NA	NA	13	TGTGCCAGCAGCCGTAGTGTAACGGGCGAGCAGTACTTC	CASSRSVTGEQYF
TRBV10-3	TRBJ2-3	NA	NA	14	TGTGCCATCAGACAGGGAATTGGAACAGATACGCAGTATTTT	CAIRQGIGTDTQYF
TRBV7-8	TRBJ2-5	NA	NA	13	TGTGCCAGCAGCTTAGGAGAGAGAGAGACCCAGTACTTC	CASSLGERETQYF
TRBV6-2/TRBV6-3	TRBJ1-5	TRBD1	NA	19	TGTGCCAGCAGTTACAAGGACAGGGGATCCTCTTATAGCAATCAGCCCCAGCATTTT	CASSYKDRGSSYSNQPQHF
TRBV19	TRBJ2-3	TRBD2	NA	16	TGTGCCAGTAGTAGGGCGGGGGGGCCTGGCACAGATACGCAGTATTTT	CASSRAGGPGTDTQYF
TRBV7-9	TRBJ1-6	TRBD1	NA	15	TGTGCCAGCAGCCCACGACAGGGGAAGAATTCACCCCTCCACTTT	CASSPRQGKNSPLHF
TRBV5-1	TRBJ1-2	TRBD1	NA	15	TGCGCCAGCAGCCACCGACAGGGTCCCCACTATGGCTACACCTTC	CASSHRQGPHYGYTF
TRBV27	TRBJ1-6	NA	NA	15	TGTGCCAGCAGTTTATCCTACTCCTATAATTCACCCCTCCACTTT	CASSLSYSYNSPLHF
TRBV4-1	TRBJ2-3	TRBD2	NA	17	TGCGCCAGCAGCCAAGACCCCGCGGGGGGGATCACAGATACGCAGTATTTT	CASSQDPAGGITDTQYF
TRBV7-2	TRBJ2-2	NA	NA	17	TGTGCCAGCAGCTTAGGGCGGCGGGGCTCTAACACCGGGGAGCTGTTTTTT	CASSLGRRGSNTGELFF
TRBV21-1	TRBJ1-5	NA	NA	15	TGTGCCAGCAGCGTACTGGACAAGCTATATCAGCCCCAGCATTTT	CASSVLDKLYQPQHF
TRBV19	TRBJ2-2	NA	NA	15	TGTGCCAGTAGTGAGGAGGCCTCGAGGGACGGGGAGCTGTTTTTT	CASSEEASRDGELFF
TRBV2	TRBJ1-3	NA	NA	13	TGTGCCAGCATAAGGGGGTCTGGAAACACCATATATTTT	CASIRGSGNTIYF
TRBV2	TRBJ1-2	NA	NA	13	TGTGCCAGCAGTGCGACAGGACGATTTGGCTACACCTTC	CASSATGRFGYTF
TRBV4-2	TRBJ1-6	NA	NA	18	TGTGCCAGCAGCCAAGAGTCGGGGGGGACCACCTATAATTCACCCCTCCACTTT	CASSQESGGTTYNSPLHF
TRBV11-2	TRBJ2-2	NA	NA	17	TGTGCCAGCAGCTTAGATCGTGGGGCGGGGAGGACCGGGGAGCTGTTTTTT	CASSLDRGAGRTGELFF
TRBV6-6	TRBJ1-5	TRBD1	NA	14	TGTGCCAGCATCATCACAGGGGGAGGACAGCCCCAGCATTTT	CASIITGGGQPQHF
TRBV27	TRBJ1-2	NA	NA	13	TGTGCCAGCAGTTTTGGAGGGAACTATGGCTACACCTTC	CASSFGGNYGYTF
TRBV12-5	TRBJ2-7	NA	NA	14	TGTGCTAGTGGAATGGGGCGGGGGCCCTACGAGCAGTACTTC	CASGMGRGPYEQYF
TRBV19	TRBJ2-7	NA	many	11	TGTGCCAGTAGTGGCGGATACGAGCAGTACTTC	CASSGGYEQYF
TRBV5-1	TRBJ2-1	NA	NA	13	TGCGCCAGCAGCTTGGGGTTCGGGGAAAAACAGTTCTTC	CASSLGFGEKQFF
TRBV27	TRBJ1-2	TRBD1	NA	17	TGTGCCAGCAGTGAATCGGGGACAGGGGTCCTACGACAAGGCTACACCTTC	CASSESGTGVLRQGYTF
TRBV5-5	TRBJ1-2	NA	NA	12	TGTGCCAGCAGCCCTGCTAACTATGGCTACACCTTC	CASSPANYGYTF
TRBV9	TRBJ2-7	TRBD1	NA	15	TGTGCCAGCGGCCGGGAGGGGACAGGGGTCTACGAGCAGTACTTC	CASGREGTGVYEQYF
TRBV19	TRBJ1-2	NA	NA	15	TGTGCCAGTACCACAGGAAGGGGGTCTAACTATGGCTACACCTTC	CASTTGRGSNYGYTF
TRBV4-3	TRBJ2-7	TRBD1	NA	16	TGCGCCAGCAGCCAGGTGCTCGGGACAGCTTTCTACGAGCAGTACTTC	CASSQVLGTAFYEQYF
TRBV24-1	TRBJ2-3	NA	NA	16	TGTGCCACCAGTGATCTCCCGGACAGCAGCACAGATACGCAGTATTTT	CATSDLPDSSTDTQYF
TRBV24-1	TRBJ1-2	NA	NA	13	TGTGCCACCAGTGATCCCCCGTTCTATGGCTACACCTTC	CATSDPPFYGYTF
TRBV5-1	TRBJ1-6	TRBD1	few	17	TGCGCCAGCAGCTTGGCCGGTCGGGACAGGAGGGTTTCACCCCTCCACTTT	CASSLAGRDRRVSPLHF
TRBV6-5	TRBJ1-6	NA	once	14	TGTGCCAGCGGCGAGGGAGGTGTGAATTCACCCCTCCACTTT	CASGEGGVNSPLHF
TRBV29-1	TRBJ1-2	NA	few	11	TGCAGCGTAACAGGGTACTATGGCTACACCTTC	CSVTGYYGYTF
TRBV11-2	TRBJ2-5	TRBD2	NA	11	TGTGCCAGCAGCTGGGGGGGGAACCAGTACTTC	CASSWGGNQYF
TRBV14	TRBJ2-1	TRBD1	NA	14	TGTGCCAGCAGCCAAACAGGGGGCGGCGGTGAGCAGTTCTTC	CASSQTGGGGEQFF
TRBV5-4	TRBJ2-1	NA	NA	12	TGTGCCAGCAGCTTTGGGAGCAATGAGCAGTTCTTC	CASSFGSNEQFF
TRBV24-1	TRBJ1-2	TRBD1	once	14	TGTGCCACCAGTGATGAGGACAGGGTTTATGGCTACACCTTC	CATSDEDRVYGYTF
TRBV3-1/TRBV3-2	TRBJ2-5	TRBD2	NA	16	TGTGCCAGCAGCGGACTAGCGGGGGGGCGAGGAGAGACCCAGTACTTC	CASSGLAGGRGETQYF
TRBV7-2	TRBJ1-2	NA	NA	14	TGTGCCAGCAGCCCAAGGAGGGTCCGCTATGGCTACACCTTC	CASSPRRVRYGYTF
TRBV7-9	TRBJ1-5	TRBD1	NA	15	TGTGCCAGCAGCTCGGACAGGGGGAGCAATCAGCCCCAGCATTTT	CASSSDRGSNQPQHF
TRBV9	TRBJ2-2	NA	NA	15	TGTGCCAGCAGCGTAGAACTAGCTCGCACCGGGGAGCTGTTTTTT	CASSVELARTGELFF
TRBV12-5	TRBJ1-6	NA	NA	14	TGTGCTAGTGGTTTTGGTTTACTCGATTCACCCCTCCACTTT	CASGFGLLDSPLHF
TRBV5-6	TRBJ1-2	NA	NA	13	TGTGCCAGCAGCCGAATGGACATTTATGGCTACACCTTC	CASSRMDIYGYTF
TRBV14	TRBJ2-1	NA	once	11	TGTGCCAGCAGCCCTAACAATGAGCAGTTCTTC	CASSPNNEQFF
TRBV6-5	TRBJ1-5	TRBD1	NA	15	TGTGCCAGCAGCCTAGACAGGGTCGGCAATCAGCCCCAGCATTTT	CASSLDRVGNQPQHF
TRBV6-5	TRBJ2-7	TRBD1	NA	14	TGTGCCAGCAGAAATGGACAGGTTCTCTACGAGCAGTACTTC	CASRNGQVLYEQYF
TRBV11-3	TRBJ2-1	TRBD1	NA	14	TGTGCCAGCAGCCCCGGGACAGCAATCAATGAGCAGTTCTTC	CASSPGTAINEQFF
TRBV9	TRBJ1-1	NA	NA	14	TGTGCCAGCAGCGTCCTAGGGGGGGATACTGAAGCTTTCTTT	CASSVLGGDTEAFF
TRBV27	TRBJ1-2	TRBD1	few	16	TGTGCCAGCAGTTTCAGCCGACAGGGGGATATGCGTGGCTACACCTTC	CASSFSRQGDMRGYTF
TRBV3-1/TRBV3-2	TRBJ1-5	NA	NA	15	TGTGCCAGCAGCCAAAGGGGCCAGGGCAATCAGCCCCAGCATTTT	CASSQRGQGNQPQHF
TRBV11-3	TRBJ2-5	NA	once	14	TGTGCCAGCAGCTCCCTCCAGGGGTATGGGACCCAGTACTTC	CASSSLQGYGTQYF
TRBV28	TRBJ2-3	TRBD2	NA	15	TGTGCCAGCAGTTTCGGGGGGTTCGGCACAGATACGCAGTATTTT	CASSFGGFGTDTQYF
TRBV30	TRBJ2-3	NA	NA	15	TGTGCCTGGAGTGTAAGCGGCGCTACCACAGATACGCAGTATTTT	CAWSVSGATTDTQYF
TRBV7-7	TRBJ2-5	NA	NA	13	TGTGCCAGCAGCTCCAGGGTTGGGGAGACCCAGTACTTC	CASSSRVGETQYF
TRBV5-6	TRBJ2-1	NA	NA	15	TGTGCCAGCAGCTTAGGAGGGCTAACCTACAATGAGCAGTTCTTC	CASSLGGLTYNEQFF
TRBV11-2	TRBJ1-6	TRBD1	once	15	TGTGCCAGCAGCTTAGGGACAGGGGGAAATTCACCCCTCCACTTT	CASSLGTGGNSPLHF
TRBV19	TRBJ2-7	NA	NA	16	TGTGCCAGTAGTATAGGATCGGGGGGCACAGGCTACGAGCAGTACTTC	CASSIGSGGTGYEQYF
TRBV11-3	TRBJ2-3	NA	NA	16	TGTGCCAGCAGCTTAGGCCGCCTGGGGGGGCGGGATACGCAGTATTTT	CASSLGRLGGRDTQYF
TRBV28	TRBJ1-6	NA	NA	16	TGTGCCAGCAAAACGGCCAGGACAGTCTATAATTCACCCCTCCACTTT	CASKTARTVYNSPLHF